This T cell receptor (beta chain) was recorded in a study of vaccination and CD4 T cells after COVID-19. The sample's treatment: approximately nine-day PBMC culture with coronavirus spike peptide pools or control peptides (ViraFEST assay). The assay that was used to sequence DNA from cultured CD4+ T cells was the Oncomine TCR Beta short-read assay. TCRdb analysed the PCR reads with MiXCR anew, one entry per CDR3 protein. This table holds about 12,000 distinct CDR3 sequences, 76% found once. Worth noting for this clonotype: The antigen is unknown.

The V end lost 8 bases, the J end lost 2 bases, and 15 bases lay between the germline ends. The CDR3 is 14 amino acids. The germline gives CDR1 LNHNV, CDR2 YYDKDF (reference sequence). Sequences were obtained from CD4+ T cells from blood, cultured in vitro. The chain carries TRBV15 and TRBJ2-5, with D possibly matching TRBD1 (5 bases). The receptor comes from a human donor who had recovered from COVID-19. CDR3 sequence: CATSTGLGQETQYF. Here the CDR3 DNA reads TGTGCCACCTCCACAGGTTTGGGACAAGAGACCCAGTACTTC.